The 27 T cell receptor beta chains below all came from one sample that was sequenced in a study of blood T cell repertoires in COVID-19. Clones were sequenced by immunoSEQ multiplex PCR, and TCRdb holds only the in-frame ones, with some missing. The sample carries approximately 210,000 clones, roughly 94% recorded once. Source material: peripheral blood. These receptors were collected from a man aged 25 to 40 with acute or convalescent COVID-19.

The chain has TRBV25-1 and TRBJ1-2; perhaps TRBD1 as D (6 bases). V gave up 1 base and J gave up 2 bases, with 11 bases separating them. The CDR3 is 15 amino acids. Per germline, CDR1 MGHDK and CDR2 SYGVNS. This CDR3 reads CASSELDSLNYGYTF. CDR3 bases: TGTGCCAGCAGTGAATTGGACAGTTTAAACTATGGCTACACCTTC.

The table lists this clone with a few counts. The CDR3 loop reads CASSLQVVKNTEAFF. The CDR3 region has the DNA TGTGCCAGCAGCTTACAGGTCGTTAAGAACACTGAAGCTTTCTTT. The chain is built from TRBV11-2 and TRBJ1-1; the D is unclear. V dropped 2 bases and J dropped 1 base, with 11 bases sitting between them. This CDR3 is built from 15 residues. Germline V gene sequence: CDR1 SGHAT, CDR2 FQNNGV.

The CDR3 loop reads CATSDSGQDTQYF. For the CDR3, the DNA is TGTGCCACCAGTGATTCGGGACAAGATACGCAGTATTTT. V usage is TRBV24-1 and J usage is TRBJ2-3, with D possibly TRBD1 on 6 matching bases. Germline assignment: CDR1 KGHDR and CDR2 SFDVKD. This CDR3 has 13 amino acids. Trimming removed 2 bases at V and 5 bases at J, with 7 bases between.

This chain uses TRBV30 with TRBJ2-4, with D maybe TRBD1 (6 bases). In germline, CDR1 is GTSNPN, CDR2 SVGIG (reference sequence). CDR3 length: 13 amino acids. V was shortened by 2 bases and J by 3 bases, with 8 bases between the two germline ends. For the CDR3, the DNA is TGTGCCTGGAGTCAGGACAGCAAAAACATTCAGTACTTC. It yields the protein CAWSQDSKNIQYF.

This clone came up a few times. The chain combines TRBV5-1 with TRBJ2-7, with 8 bases aligning to TRBD2. The germline gives CDR1 SGHRS, CDR2 YFSETQ. The CDR3 has 16 residues. With 4 bases clipped from V and 0 bases from J, the junction kept 9 bases outside the gene matches. The CDR3 here is CASSTSSGSYSYEQYF. In DNA, the CDR3 is TGCGCCAGCAGCACTTCCAGCGGGAGTTACTCCTACGAGCAGTACTTC. The full variable domain, completed using reference TRBV5-1 and TRBJ2-7, is KAGVTQTPRYLIKTRGQQVTLSCSPISGHRSVSWYQQTPGQGLQFLFEYFSETQRNKGNFPGRFSGRQFSNSRSEMNVSTLELGDSALYLCASSTSSGSYSYEQYFGPGTRLTVT.

This clone has a handful of counts. The V call is TRBV5-5, the J call TRBJ1-2; 7 bases match TRBD1. J was trimmed by 10 bases and V by 4 bases; bases with no gene match: 10. Looked up from germline, CDR1 is SGHKS and CDR2 is YYEKEE (reference sequence). CDR3 size: 13 residues. In DNA, the CDR3 is TGTGCCAGCAGCACCACTAGGACAGGAGCCTACACCTTC. Its protein is CASSTTRTGAYTF. The whole variable domain, filled in from reference TRBV5-5 and TRBJ1-2, reads DAGVTQSPTHLIKTRGQQVTLRCSPISGHKSVSWYQQVLGQGPQFIFQYYEKEERGRGNFPDRFSARQFPNYSSELNVNALLLGDSALYLCASSTTRTGAYTFGSGTRLTVV.

The chain combines TRBV11-2 with TRBJ2-1, with a possible D match to TRBD1 (5 bases). Germline loops: CDR1 SGHAT, CDR2 FQNNGV. V lost 7 bases and J lost 0, with 13 bases in between. The CDR3 is 15 amino acids. The CDR3 DNA sequence: TGTGCCAGCACCGTGGGGCCCGGCTCCTACAATGAGCAGTTCTTC. Residues: CASTVGPGSYNEQFF.

The chain is built from TRBV6-6 and TRBJ2-7, with 9 bases matching TRBD1. After removal of 5 bases from V and 5 bases from J, the junction contained 4 bases not matched to a gene. The CDR3 totals 13 residues. Germline CDR1 is MNHNY and CDR2 is SVGAGI (reference sequence). The CDR3, as DNA: TGTGCCAGCAGTGCCGGGACAGGGCACGAGCAGTACTTC. Translation gives CASSAGTGHEQYF.

This clone showed up just a few times. The rearrangement joins TRBV4-2 to TRBJ1-2; perhaps TRBD1 as D (6 bases). V was clipped by 3 bases and J by 4 bases, with 12 bases between them. CDR1 and CDR2 from the germline V gene are LGHNA and YNFKEQ. The CDR3 runs 14 residues. In nucleotides, the CDR3 is TGTGCCAGCAGCCAGGAACAGGGTTTCTATGGCTACACCTTC. It codes for CASSQEQGFYGYTF.

The chain carries TRBV19 and TRBJ2-1; 14 bases agree with TRBD2. The V segment lost 2 bases and the J segment 9 bases; nucleotides outside the gene matches: 9. CDR1 LNHDA and CDR2 SQIVND come from the germline V gene (reference sequence). The CDR3 is 17 residues long. This CDR3 reads CASSIMVSGLAGVEQFF. The CDR3 coding sequence is TGTGCCAGTAGTATAATGGTGTCGGGACTAGCGGGAGTTGAGCAGTTCTTC.

The chain combines TRBV5-4 with TRBJ2-2; D remains unclear. V gave up 0 bases and J gave up 7 bases, with 10 bases separating them. The germline V gene has CDR1 SGHNT and CDR2 YYREEE (reference sequence). The CDR3 extends over 14 amino acids. The CDR3 spells CASSLGGMGGELFF. The CDR3 nucleotides read TGTGCCAGCAGCTTGGGAGGTATGGGCGGGGAGCTGTTTTTT.

This clone was seen a single time. The chain uses TRBV19 and TRBJ1-1; 9 bases agree with TRBD1. Germline loops: CDR1 LNHDA, CDR2 SQIVND (reference sequence). This CDR3 has 13 residues. The V and J ends lost 6 bases and 3 bases, in that order; junction bases with no gene match: 2. The CDR3 loop reads CASRWTGDTEAFF. CDR3 coding DNA: TGTGCCAGTAGATGGACAGGGGACACTGAAGCTTTCTTT.

This clone was seen a single time. The V call is TRBV19, the J call TRBJ1-1; D not resolved. V lost 3 bases and J lost 2, with 13 bases in between. This CDR3 spans 15 amino acids. Germline lookup yields CDR1 LNHDA and CDR2 SQIVND (reference sequence). DNA of the CDR3: TGTGCCAGTAGTATTACGGGTCTACCTAACACTGAAGCTTTCTTT. It specifies CASSITGLPNTEAFF.

The chain couples TRBV6-6 to TRBJ2-7; D remains ambiguous. The CDR3 spans 13 residues. In germline, CDR1 is MNHNY, CDR2 SVGAGI (reference sequence). The V and J ends lost 2 bases and 4 bases respectively, with 9 bases between them. In nucleotides, the CDR3 is TGTGCCAGCAGTTACCCTGAGCCGTACGAGCAGTACTTC. Its translation is CASSYPEPYEQYF.

This clone showed up just once. The chain links TRBV12-3 or TRBV12-4 to TRBJ1-2; D is unresolved. This CDR3 region has 12 residues. V lost 3 bases to trimming and J lost 3 bases, with 5 bases between them. The CDR3 sequence is CASSFGDYGYTF. Here the CDR3 DNA reads TGTGCCAGCAGTTTCGGGGACTATGGCTACACCTTC.

V and J are TRBV5-6 and TRBJ1-6, with 7 bases lining up with TRBD1. After removal of 4 bases from V and 0 bases from J, the junction contained 7 bases not matched to a gene. The CDR3 spans 17 residues. Germline loops: CDR1 SGHDT, CDR2 YYEEEE. The CDR3: CASSGLTGPSYNSPLHF. CDR3 in DNA: TGTGCCAGCAGCGGACTGACAGGGCCCTCCTATAATTCACCCCTCCACTTT.

This sequence joins TRBV5-1 and TRBJ1-1, with a possible D match to TRBD1 (6 bases). This CDR3 has 14 residues. Germline assignment: CDR1 SGHRS and CDR2 YFSETQ. V lost 7 bases to trimming and J lost 3 bases, with 16 bases between them. Here the CDR3 reads CASRDRFPYTEAFF. For the CDR3, the DNA is TGCGCCAGCCGAGACAGGTTCCCTTACACTGAAGCTTTCTTT.

The rearrangement uses TRBV18 and TRBJ2-1, with a tentative D call TRBD2 (6 bases). The length of the CDR3 is 12 residues. CDR1 and CDR2 from the germline V gene are KGHSH and LQKENI. Trimming left V 3 bases short and J 8 bases short, with 8 bases between. The DNA for the CDR3 is TGTGCCAGCTCACCTTGGGGGGATGAGCAGTTCTTC. Its protein is CASSPWGDEQFF.

The rearrangement uses TRBV3-1 (or the pseudogene TRBV3-2) and TRBJ2-3; D remains ambiguous. CDR1 is LGHDT, CDR2 YNNKEL, per germline (reference sequence). This CDR3 contains 13 residues. Trimming pared 3 bases from V and 4 bases from J, leaving 8 bases between. The CDR3 sequence: CASSHAYPDTQYF. The CDR3 DNA reads TGTGCCAGCAGCCATGCCTACCCAGATACGCAGTATTTT.

V usage is TRBV2 and J usage is TRBJ2-7; the match to TRBD1 covers 10 bases. From germline, CDR1 is SNHLY and CDR2 FYNNEI. With V trimmed by 6 bases and J by 3 bases, 2 bases remained unmatched. The CDR3 covers 13 residues. CDR3 protein: CASRGTGVYEQYF. The CDR3 nucleotides are TGTGCCAGCAGAGGGACAGGGGTCTACGAGCAGTACTTC. Filled out from reference TRBV2 and TRBJ2-7, the complete variable domain reads EPEVTQTPSHQVTQMGQEVILRCVPISNHLYFYWYRQILGQKVEFLVSFYNNEISEKSEIFDDQFSVERPDGSNFTLKIRSTKLEDSAMYFCASRGTGVYEQYFGPGTRLTVT.

The V gene is TRBV5-1, the J gene TRBJ2-7; TRBD2 might be the D (6 bases). Germline values: CDR1 SGHRS, CDR2 YFSETQ. The CDR3 has 15 residues. Trimming took off 1 base at V and 1 base at J, with 12 bases between the two ends. DNA of the CDR3: TGCGCCAGCAGCTTGCAGGAGGGTGGATCCTACGAGCAGTACTTC. This codes for CASSLQEGGSYEQYF.

The chain employs TRBV6-1 and TRBJ2-1, with 11 nucleotides matching TRBD2. CDR3 length: 15 residues. The trim removed 4 bases at V and 7 bases at J, leaving 6 bases unmatched. The V gene's germline CDR1 is MNHNS and CDR2 SASEGT. The CDR3: CASSVAGGALNEQFF. The CDR3 coding sequence is TGTGCCAGCAGTGTAGCGGGGGGGGCCCTTAATGAGCAGTTCTTC.

The rearrangement uses TRBV11-3 and TRBJ2-2; 13 bases agree with TRBD2. CDR3 length: 17 amino acids. V lost 5 bases, J lost 0 bases, and 3 bases stayed unmatched. Germline-derived CDR1 and CDR2 are SGHNT and YENEEA. The chain's CDR3 is CASSTGLAGPNTGELFF. CDR3 bases: TGTGCCAGCAGCACGGGACTAGCGGGGCCGAACACCGGGGAGCTGTTTTTT. Looking up the rest from reference TRBV11-3 and TRBJ2-2 gives the full variable domain: EAGVVQSPRYKIIEKKQPVAFWCNPISGHNTLYWYLQNLGQGPELLIRYENEEAVDDSQLPKDRFSAERLKGVDSTLKIQPAELGDSAVYLCASSTGLAGPNTGELFFGEGSRLTVL.

This rearrangement joins TRBV19 to TRBJ2-7, with D possibly being TRBD2 (7 bases). Germline V gene data show CDR1 as LNHDA and CDR2 as SQIVND (reference sequence). This CDR3 has 15 amino acids. V gave up 4 bases and J gave up 4 bases, with 17 bases separating them. CDR3 bases: TGTGCCAGTAGTACCTCAAGGGGGGGACGGTACGAGCAGTACTTC. Translated: CASSTSRGGRYEQYF.

The V and J genes are TRBV7-2 and TRBJ2-1; D might be TRBD2 (6 bases). CDR3 length: 15 residues. CDR1 and CDR2 from the germline V gene are SGHTA and FQGNSA. V was cut by 1 base and J by 15 bases, with 22 bases left in between. The CDR3 DNA sequence: TGTGCCAGCAGCTTAGATTCGCCGGGACTGGGTCCACCGTTCTTC. It is translated as CASSLDSPGLGPPFF.

The rearrangement uses TRBV6-5 and TRBJ2-3, with 9 bases fitting TRBD1. The junction had 4 bases not matched to a gene; V was cut back by 0 bases and J by 6 bases. The CDR3 length is 15 residues. CDR1 and CDR2 (germline): MNHEY, SVGAGI. This CDR3 is CASSYSRQGGDTQYF. In nucleotides, the CDR3 is TGTGCCAGCAGTTACTCTAGACAGGGGGGGGATACGCAGTATTTT.

The CDR3 region is CASSIGSGLADTGELFF. CDR3 DNA: TGTGCCAGTAGTATAGGGTCCGGACTAGCAGATACCGGGGAGCTGTTTTTT. The chain combines TRBV19 with TRBJ2-2; 8 bases match TRBD2. J gave up 5 bases and V 1 base, and 9 bases lay outside the gene matches. This CDR3 is built from 17 residues. Germline CDR1 LNHDA, CDR2 SQIVND (reference sequence). The whole variable domain, filled in from reference TRBV19 and TRBJ2-2, reads DGGITQSPKYLFRKEGQNVTLSCEQNLNHDAMYWYRQDPGQGLRLIYYSQIVNDFQKGDIAEGYSVSREKKESFPLTVTSAQKNPTAFYLCASSIGSGLADTGELFFGEGSRLTVL.